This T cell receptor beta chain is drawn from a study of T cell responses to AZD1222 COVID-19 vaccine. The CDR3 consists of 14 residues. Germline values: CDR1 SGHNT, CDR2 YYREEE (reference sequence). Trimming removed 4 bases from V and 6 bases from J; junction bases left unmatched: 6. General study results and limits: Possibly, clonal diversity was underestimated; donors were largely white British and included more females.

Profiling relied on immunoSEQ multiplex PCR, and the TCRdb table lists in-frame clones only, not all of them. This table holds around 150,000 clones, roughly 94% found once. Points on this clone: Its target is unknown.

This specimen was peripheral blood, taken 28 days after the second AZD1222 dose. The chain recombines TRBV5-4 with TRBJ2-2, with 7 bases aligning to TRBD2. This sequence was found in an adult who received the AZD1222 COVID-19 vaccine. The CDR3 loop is CASSPRGLAGELFF. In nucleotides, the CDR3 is TGTGCCAGCAGCCCACGTGGACTAGCCGGGGAGCTGTTTTTT. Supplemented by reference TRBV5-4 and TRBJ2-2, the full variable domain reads ETGVTQSPTHLIKTRGQQVTLRCSSQSGHNTVSWYQQALGQGPQFIFQYYREEENGRGNFPPRFSGLQFPNYSSELNVNALELDDSALYLCASSPRGLAGELFFGEGSRLTVL.